Presented here are 19 T cell receptor beta chains from one specimen sequenced in a study of cytomegalovirus exposure and HLA in healthy donors. PCR employed 60 Vbeta and 13 Jbeta primers. The table came from immunoSEQ multiplex PCR; TCRdb's copy has only in-frame clones and leaves some out. This table has 120,000 to 150,000 clones, around three quarters appearing once. Specimen: PBMCs. These receptors all come from a woman aged 35 to 49 in good health and CMV-seropositive.

V gene TRBV6-5 combines with J gene TRBJ2-7, with TRBD1 matching over 11 bases. CDR1 is MNHEY and CDR2 is SVGAGI in the germline V gene. The trim removed 5 bases at V and 2 bases at J, leaving 2 bases unmatched. The CDR3 is 14 amino acids. The CDR3 DNA reads TGTGCCAGCAGTCGGACAGGGGGCGCCTACGAGCAGTACTTC. Encoded protein: CASSRTGGAYEQYF.

This chain links TRBV2 with TRBJ2-3; 7 nucleotides line up with TRBD1. This CDR3 is built from 14 residues. Germline assignment: CDR1 SNHLY and CDR2 FYNNEI. Unmatched junction bases numbered 7, after V lost 8 bases and J lost 2 bases. The CDR3, as DNA: TGTGCCAGCCGACAGGGAGTACTCACAGATACGCAGTATTTT. Translating gives CASRQGVLTDTQYF. The full variable domain, with the rest looked up from reference TRBV2 and TRBJ2-3, is EPEVTQTPSHQVTQMGQEVILRCVPISNHLYFYWYRQILGQKVEFLVSFYNNEISEKSEIFDDQFSVERPDGSNFTLKIRSTKLEDSAMYFCASRQGVLTDTQYFGPGTRLTVL.

This clone has a handful of counts. This sequence joins TRBV5-4 and TRBJ1-2; D remains unclear. The length of the CDR3 is 14 residues. The germline gives CDR1 SGHNT, CDR2 YYREEE (reference sequence). The V end lost 4 bases, the J end lost 8 bases, and 18 bases lay between the germline ends. CDR3 bases: TGTGCCAGCAGCCTAAGGACGGGGTTAATGGGCTACACCTTC. It codes for CASSLRTGLMGYTF.

The J gene is TRBJ1-6, the V gene TRBV6-5; D unclear. The V end lost 9 bases, the J end lost 0 bases, and 9 bases lay between the germline ends. Looked up from germline, CDR1 is MNHEY and CDR2 is SVGAGI. The CDR3 totals 14 residues. This CDR3 is CASKESSYNSPLHF. CDR3 bases: TGTGCCAGTAAGGAGAGCTCCTATAATTCACCCCTCCACTTT.

V is TRBV28 and J is TRBJ1-4, with 11 bases fitting TRBD1. There are 13 residues in the CDR3. Germline values: CDR1 MDHEN, CDR2 SYDVKM. J gave up 7 bases and V 5 bases, and 0 bases lay outside the gene matches. The CDR3 region has the DNA TGTGCCAGCAGTGGACAGGGGGCTGAAAAACTGTTTTTT. It yields the protein CASSGQGAEKLFF.

The chain has TRBV18 and TRBJ1-2; perhaps TRBD1 as D (6 bases). The CDR3 runs 15 residues. Trimming shortened V by 6 bases and J by 7 bases, and 21 bases separated the two germline ends. The V gene's germline CDR1 is KGHSH and CDR2 LQKENI. This CDR3 reads CASSPDSSLWIGYTF. As DNA, the CDR3 is TGTGCCAGCTCCCCGGACAGTTCTCTATGGATTGGCTACACCTTC.

This clone was seen once. This chain joins TRBV11-1 and TRBJ2-2; 9 bases agree with TRBD1. V was pared by 5 bases and J by 7 bases, with 5 bases of the junction left unmatched. CDR1 SGHAT and CDR2 FQDESV come from the germline V gene (reference sequence). This CDR3 has 14 residues. The DNA for the CDR3 is TGTGCCAGCAGCCAACAGGGGGCCGGCGGGGAGCTGTTTTTT. As protein: CASSQQGAGGELFF.

The chain is built from TRBV30 and TRBJ1-4; no clear D gene. Trimming stripped 0 bases from V and 8 bases from J, with 16 bases between. This CDR3 is built from 15 residues. The germline V gene encodes CDR1 GTSNPN and CDR2 SVGIG (reference sequence). The CDR3 region is CAWSVRGERNEKLFF. The CDR3 region has the DNA TGTGCCTGGAGTGTACGCGGGGAAAGAAACGAAAAACTGTTTTTT. The entire variable domain, with the rest obtained from reference TRBV30 and TRBJ1-4, is as follows: SQTIHQWPATLVQPVGSPLSLECTVEGTSNPNLYWYRQAAGRGLQLLFYSVGIGQISSEVPQNLSASRPQDRQFILSSKKLLLSDSGFYLCAWSVRGERNEKLFFGSGTQLSVL.

This rearrangement joins TRBV10-2 to TRBJ2-3; a weak D match, TRBD1 (6 bases). Germline V gene data show CDR1 as WSHSY and CDR2 as SAAADI. The ends were cut back, 7 bases at V and 2 bases at J, with 13 bases in the middle. This CDR3 is 14 amino acids long. The CDR3 reads CASTTTGYTDTQYF. CDR3 DNA: TGCGCCAGCACCACTACAGGGTACACAGATACGCAGTATTTT.

V and J are TRBV29-1 and TRBJ1-1; 9 bases line up with TRBD1. In germline, CDR1 is SQVTM, CDR2 ANQGSEA. CDR3 length: 13 amino acids. V lost 7 bases, J lost 2 bases, and 5 bases stayed unmatched. The CDR3 is CSAPGQGNTEAFF. DNA of the CDR3: TGCAGCGCTCCGGGACAGGGAAACACTGAAGCTTTCTTT.

V is TRBV5-6 and J is TRBJ2-5; TRBD2 matches 12 bases. Per germline, CDR1 SGHDT and CDR2 YYEEEE. With 2 bases clipped from V and 5 bases from J, the junction kept 7 bases outside the gene matches. The CDR3 runs 16 residues. CDR3 DNA sequence: TGTGCCAGCAGCTTATCTAGCGGGGGGGCCGGTGAGACCCAGTACTTC. Protein product: CASSLSSGGAGETQYF.

As regards this clone: The junction shows a germline mismatch at one end, possibly a read error. This chain links TRBV7-9 with TRBJ1-1; D ambiguous. This CDR3 has 14 amino acids. Germline-derived CDR1 and CDR2 are SEHNR and FQNEAQ (reference sequence). The CDR3 here is CSSSRRERNTEAFF. Here the CDR3 DNA reads TGTTCCAGCAGCCGCCGGGAGCGGAACACTGAAGCTTTCTTT.

The gene calls are TRBV28 and TRBJ1-5, with D hard to call. Per the germline V gene, CDR1 is MDHEN and CDR2 is SYDVKM. This CDR3 is built from 16 residues. With 3 bases removed from V and 0 bases from J, the gap between germline ends came to 12 bases. This CDR3 reads CASSFEAGYSNQPQHF. For the CDR3, the DNA is TGTGCCAGCAGTTTTGAGGCGGGATATAGCAATCAGCCCCAGCATTTT.

This chain connects TRBV6-6 to TRBJ1-2, with D possibly TRBD1 on 6 matching bases. CDR1 and CDR2 (germline): MNHNY, SVGAGI (reference sequence). CDR3 length equals 13 residues. Deletions cut 7 bases from V and 9 bases from J, with 18 bases between. CDR3 protein: CASNLGGGQSYTF. For the CDR3, the DNA is TGTGCCAGCAACCTAGGGGGGGGGCAAAGCTACACCTTC.

V gene TRBV19 combines with J gene TRBJ2-5; 10 bases map to TRBD2. This CDR3 contains 15 residues. V shed 4 bases and J 5 bases; nucleotides not matched to a gene: 7. Germline V gene sequence: CDR1 LNHDA, CDR2 SQIVND (reference sequence). This CDR3 is CASSTVAGGGETQYF. The CDR3 bases are TGTGCCAGTAGTACCGTAGCGGGGGGCGGGGAGACCCAGTACTTC.

The rearrangement joins TRBV5-5 to TRBJ2-1, with TRBD2 identical over 7 bases. The V segment lost 0 bases and the J segment 3 bases; nucleotides outside the gene matches: 6. The CDR3 contains 16 residues. Germline CDR1 SGHKS, CDR2 YYEKEE (reference sequence). The CDR3 coding sequence is TGTGCCAGCAGCTTGGCCGCAGGGAGGGACTACAATGAGCAGTTCTTC. Protein sequence: CASSLAAGRDYNEQFF.

The rearrangement links TRBV7-9 to TRBJ2-3; no definite D call. The CDR3 is 15 amino acids. Trimming took off 1 base at V and 0 bases at J, with 8 bases between the two ends. Germline V gene sequence: CDR1 SEHNR, CDR2 FQNEAQ (reference sequence). CDR3 sequence (DNA): TGTGCCAGCAGCTTAGTGTGGGCAAGCACAGATACGCAGTATTTT. Its translation: CASSLVWASTDTQYF.

CDR3 loop: CASSLFAQGEGNSPLHF. CDR3 nucleotides: TGCGCCAGCAGCTTGTTCGCACAGGGAGAAGGTAATTCACCCCTCCACTTT. V is TRBV5-1 and J is TRBJ1-6, with TRBD1 as a possible D gene (6 bases). The length of the CDR3 is 17 residues. With 1 base removed from V and 6 bases from J, the gap between germline ends came to 17 bases. The germline CDR1 and CDR2 sequences are SGHRS and YFSETQ.

This chain's CDR3 is CATRQGATNEKLFF. Here the CDR3 DNA reads TGTGCCACCAGACAGGGTGCAACTAATGAAAAACTGTTTTTT. V and J are TRBV15 and TRBJ1-4, with TRBD1 as a possible D gene (6 bases). The CDR3 is made up of 14 amino acids. Germline assignment: CDR1 LNHNV and CDR2 YYDKDF (reference sequence). Trimming shortened V by 6 bases and J by 0 bases, and 8 bases separated the two germline ends.